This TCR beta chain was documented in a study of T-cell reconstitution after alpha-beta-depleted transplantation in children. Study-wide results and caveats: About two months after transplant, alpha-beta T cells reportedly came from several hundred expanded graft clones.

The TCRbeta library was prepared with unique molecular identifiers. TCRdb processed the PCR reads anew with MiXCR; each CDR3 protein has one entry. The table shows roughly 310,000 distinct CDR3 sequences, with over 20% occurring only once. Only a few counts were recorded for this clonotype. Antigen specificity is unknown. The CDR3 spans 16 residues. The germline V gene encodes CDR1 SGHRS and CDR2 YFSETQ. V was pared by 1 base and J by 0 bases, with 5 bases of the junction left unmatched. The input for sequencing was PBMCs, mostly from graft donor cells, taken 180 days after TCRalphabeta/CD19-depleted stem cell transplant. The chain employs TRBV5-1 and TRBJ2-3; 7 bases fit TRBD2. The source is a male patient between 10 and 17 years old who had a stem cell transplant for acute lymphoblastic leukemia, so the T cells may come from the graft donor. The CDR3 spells CASSLQDSGSTDTQYF. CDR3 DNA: TGCGCCAGCAGCTTGCAGGATAGCGGGAGCACAGATACGCAGTATTTT. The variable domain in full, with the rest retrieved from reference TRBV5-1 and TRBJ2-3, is KAGVTQTPRYLIKTRGQQVTLSCSPISGHRSVSWYQQTPGQGLQFLFEYFSETQRNKGNFPGRFSGRQFSNSRSEMNVSTLELGDSALYLCASSLQDSGSTDTQYFGPGTRLTVL.